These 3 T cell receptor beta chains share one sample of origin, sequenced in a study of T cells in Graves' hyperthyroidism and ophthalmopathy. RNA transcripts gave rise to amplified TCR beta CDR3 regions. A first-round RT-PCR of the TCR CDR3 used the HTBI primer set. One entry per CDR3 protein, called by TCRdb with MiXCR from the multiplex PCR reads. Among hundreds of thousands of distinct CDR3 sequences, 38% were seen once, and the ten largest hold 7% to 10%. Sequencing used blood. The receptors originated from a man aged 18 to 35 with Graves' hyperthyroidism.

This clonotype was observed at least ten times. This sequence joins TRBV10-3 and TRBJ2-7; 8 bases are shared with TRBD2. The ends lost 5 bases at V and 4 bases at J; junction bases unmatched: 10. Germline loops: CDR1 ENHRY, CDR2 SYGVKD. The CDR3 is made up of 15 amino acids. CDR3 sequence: CAISLGVAGLYEQYF. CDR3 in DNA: TGTGCCATCAGTTTGGGGGTAGCGGGACTTTACGAGCAGTACTTC.

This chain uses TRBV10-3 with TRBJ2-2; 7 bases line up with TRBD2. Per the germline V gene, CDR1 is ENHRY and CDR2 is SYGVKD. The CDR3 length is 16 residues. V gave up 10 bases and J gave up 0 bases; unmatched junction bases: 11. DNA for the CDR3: TGTGCCAGCATCCGGGGGGACCTAACGAACACCGGGGAGCTGTTTTTT. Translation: CASIRGDLTNTGELFF.

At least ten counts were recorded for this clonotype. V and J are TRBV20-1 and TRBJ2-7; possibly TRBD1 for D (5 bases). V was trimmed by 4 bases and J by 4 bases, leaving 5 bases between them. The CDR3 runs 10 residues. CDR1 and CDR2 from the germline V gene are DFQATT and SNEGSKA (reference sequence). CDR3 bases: TGCAGTGCTACAGGGTACGAGCAGTACTTC. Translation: CSATGYEQYF.